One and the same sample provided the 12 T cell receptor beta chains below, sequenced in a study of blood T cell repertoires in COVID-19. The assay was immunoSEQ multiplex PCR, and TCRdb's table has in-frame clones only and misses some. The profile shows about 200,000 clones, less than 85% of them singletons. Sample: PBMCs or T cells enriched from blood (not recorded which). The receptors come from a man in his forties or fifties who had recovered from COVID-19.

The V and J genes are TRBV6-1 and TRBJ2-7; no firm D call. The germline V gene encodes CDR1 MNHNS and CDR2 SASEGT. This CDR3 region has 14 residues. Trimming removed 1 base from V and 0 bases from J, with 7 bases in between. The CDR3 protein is CASSEGQPSYEQYF. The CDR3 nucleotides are TGTGCCAGCAGTGAAGGACAACCCTCCTACGAGCAGTACTTC.

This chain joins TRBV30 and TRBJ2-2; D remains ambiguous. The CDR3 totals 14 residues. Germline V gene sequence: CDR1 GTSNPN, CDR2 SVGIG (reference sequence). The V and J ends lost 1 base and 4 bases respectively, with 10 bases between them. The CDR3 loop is CAWSAGQITGELFF. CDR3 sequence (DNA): TGTGCCTGGAGTGCAGGCCAGATCACCGGGGAGCTGTTTTTT.

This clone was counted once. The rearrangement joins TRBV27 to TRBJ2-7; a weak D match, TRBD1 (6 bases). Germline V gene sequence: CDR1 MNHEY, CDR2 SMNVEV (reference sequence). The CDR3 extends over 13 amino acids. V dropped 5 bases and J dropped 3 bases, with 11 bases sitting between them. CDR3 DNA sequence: TGTGCCAGCAGTCAGGGGAGTCGCTACGAGCAGTACTTC. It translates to CASSQGSRYEQYF.

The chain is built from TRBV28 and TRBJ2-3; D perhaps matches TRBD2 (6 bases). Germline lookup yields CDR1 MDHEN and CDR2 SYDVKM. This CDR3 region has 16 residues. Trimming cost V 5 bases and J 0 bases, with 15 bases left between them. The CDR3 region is CASSAWEASSTDTQYF. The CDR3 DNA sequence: TGTGCCAGCAGTGCCTGGGAGGCCTCTAGCACAGATACGCAGTATTTT.

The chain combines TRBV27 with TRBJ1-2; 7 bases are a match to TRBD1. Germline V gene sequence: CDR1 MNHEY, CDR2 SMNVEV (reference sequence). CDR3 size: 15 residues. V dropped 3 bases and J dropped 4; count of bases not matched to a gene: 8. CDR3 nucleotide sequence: TGTGCCAGCAGTTTGTACCCGACAGGGTTCTATGGCTACACCTTC. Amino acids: CASSLYPTGFYGYTF.

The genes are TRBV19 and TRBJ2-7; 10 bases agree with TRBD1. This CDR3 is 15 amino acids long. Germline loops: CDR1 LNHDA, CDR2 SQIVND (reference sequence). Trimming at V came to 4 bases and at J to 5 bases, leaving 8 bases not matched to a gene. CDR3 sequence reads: CASSTRRQGADEQYF. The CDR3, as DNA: TGTGCCAGTAGTACTCGAAGACAGGGGGCTGACGAGCAGTACTTC.

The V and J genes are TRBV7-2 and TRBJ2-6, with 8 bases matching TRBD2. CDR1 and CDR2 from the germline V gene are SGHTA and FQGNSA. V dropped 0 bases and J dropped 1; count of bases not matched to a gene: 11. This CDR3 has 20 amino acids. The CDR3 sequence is CASSLADMGTRMSGANVLTF. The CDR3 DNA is TGTGCCAGCAGCTTAGCTGATATGGGGACTAGAATGTCTGGGGCCAACGTCCTGACTTTC.

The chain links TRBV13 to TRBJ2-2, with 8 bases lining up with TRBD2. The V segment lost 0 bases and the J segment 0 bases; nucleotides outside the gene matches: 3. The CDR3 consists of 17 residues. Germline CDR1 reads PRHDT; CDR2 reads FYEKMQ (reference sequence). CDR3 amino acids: CASSLGLAAANTGELFF. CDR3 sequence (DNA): TGTGCCAGCAGCTTAGGACTAGCGGCCGCGAACACCGGGGAGCTGTTTTTT.

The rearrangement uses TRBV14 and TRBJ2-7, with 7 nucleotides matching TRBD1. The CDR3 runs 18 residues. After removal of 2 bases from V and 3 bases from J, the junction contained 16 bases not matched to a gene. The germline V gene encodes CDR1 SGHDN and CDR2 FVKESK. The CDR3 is CASSQIGGRAGLNYEQYF. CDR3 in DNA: TGTGCCAGCAGCCAAATAGGGGGCCGGGCAGGGTTGAACTACGAGCAGTACTTC.

The CDR3 DNA reads as TGTGCTAGTGGTTCTTCGGACAGGGGGCAAGGCACTGAAGCTTTCTTT. Protein product: CASGSSDRGQGTEAFF. The rearrangement joins TRBV12-5 to TRBJ1-1; TRBD1 aligns across 11 bases. V gave up 4 bases and J gave up 4 bases; unmatched junction bases: 8. The germline gives CDR1 LGHNT, CDR2 FRNRAP. This CDR3 has 16 amino acids.

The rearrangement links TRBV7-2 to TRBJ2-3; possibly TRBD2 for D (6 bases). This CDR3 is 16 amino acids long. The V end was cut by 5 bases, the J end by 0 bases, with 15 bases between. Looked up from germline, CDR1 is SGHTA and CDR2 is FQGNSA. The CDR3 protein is CASSPPRSGSTDTQYF. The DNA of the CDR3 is TGTGCCAGCAGCCCCCCCCGGAGCGGGAGCACAGATACGCAGTATTTT.

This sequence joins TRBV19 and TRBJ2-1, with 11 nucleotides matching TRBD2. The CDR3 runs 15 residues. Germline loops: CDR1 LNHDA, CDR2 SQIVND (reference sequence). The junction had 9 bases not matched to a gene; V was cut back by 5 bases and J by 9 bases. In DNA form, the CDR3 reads TGTGCCAGTAGTCCCCGGGGACTAGCGGCTGGTGAGCAGTTCTTC. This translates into CASSPRGLAAGEQFF.